This is a list of T cell receptor beta chains from one sample in a study of shared clonotypes between healthy human individuals. The data were produced by immunoSEQ multiplex PCR, yet TCRdb's version contains in-frame clones alone and is incomplete. Here the sample spans over 75,000 clones, 60% to 70% being singletons. The sample consisted of memory CD8+ T cells sorted from blood. Receptors were obtained from a man aged 25-45 years in good health. Each CDR3 is given with its conserved first and last residue. Fields, in order: V gene, clone size, J gene, CDR3 protein. Clone size is not always given. Where it is, it says once, few, many or a class for expanded clones.

TRBV28	NA	TRBJ2-7	CATVGTPPYEQYF
TRBV2	NA	TRBJ2-1	CASRQAGDPNNEQFF
TRBV15	few	TRBJ2-6	CATSTHSSGANVLTF
TRBV6-1	NA	TRBJ1-5	CASRLGQGSNQPQHF
TRBV5-1	NA	TRBJ2-1	CASSLAGYNYNEQFF
TRBV19	NA	TRBJ2-4	CASSGAGEAGIQYF
TRBV19	once	TRBJ1-4	CASSMNYREDNEKLFF
TRBV9	NA	TRBJ1-4	CASSVDAGGDEKLFF
TRBV4-2	NA	TRBJ2-7	CASSQAGYYEQYF
TRBV19	NA	TRBJ2-3	CASNGPSADTQYF
TRBV28	few	TRBJ2-7	CASSSILTPAGSSYEQYF
TRBV4-3	NA	TRBJ2-7	CASSQVNGEGYEQYF
TRBV6-1	NA	TRBJ1-1	CASLGRMNTEAFF
TRBV6-4	NA	TRBJ2-1	CASSDSPSASYNEQFF
TRBV19	NA	TRBJ2-7	CASSMTGGPLEQYF
TRBV2	NA	TRBJ1-5	CASGRRRDRGPGSNQPQHF
TRBV6-6	NA	TRBJ1-3	CASSRVFSGNTIYF
TRBV5-6	NA	TRBJ2-1	CASSPGDEQFF
TRBV5-5	NA	TRBJ2-7	CASHPAGIEQYF
TRBV5-1	NA	TRBJ2-7	CASSWGPDYEQYF
TRBV9	few	TRBJ2-7	CASSVEGSGGAYEQYF
TRBV7-9	NA	TRBJ2-5	CASNDWQQETQYF
TRBV5-1	few	TRBJ2-7	CASTWDSREQYF
TRBV5-4	NA	TRBJ2-2	CASSLEGLVTGELFF
TRBV19	NA	TRBJ2-6	CASRKLAGGTGANVLTF
TRBV14	few	TRBJ1-1	CASSRLSGTGGTEAFF
TRBV9	NA	TRBJ2-1	CASRRGGEGPNEQFF
TRBV7-8	NA	TRBJ2-6	CASSERAPQSRANVLTF
TRBV11-2	NA	TRBJ2-1	CASTVVRSSYNEQFF
TRBV7-8	NA	TRBJ1-2	CASSSRLQTLYGYTF
TRBV5-6	NA	TRBJ1-4	CASSLAVTGEKLFF
TRBV27	NA	TRBJ2-1	CASSNLLELGSYNEQFF
TRBV11-2	once	TRBJ1-1	CASSKRQGVNTEAFF
TRBV27	NA	TRBJ2-1	CASSASGANSYNEQFF
TRBV7-9	NA	TRBJ2-7	CASSPIASGLTYEQYF
TRBV11-2	NA	TRBJ1-2	CASSSGQQYGYTF
TRBV5-1	NA	TRBJ2-3	CASSLDSGGTQYF
TRBV28	NA	TRBJ1-4	CASSLKSEKLFF
TRBV10-2	NA	TRBJ1-5	CASSEDGLGYQPQHF
TRBV5-1	NA	TRBJ2-5	CASTKGTSGRQETQYF